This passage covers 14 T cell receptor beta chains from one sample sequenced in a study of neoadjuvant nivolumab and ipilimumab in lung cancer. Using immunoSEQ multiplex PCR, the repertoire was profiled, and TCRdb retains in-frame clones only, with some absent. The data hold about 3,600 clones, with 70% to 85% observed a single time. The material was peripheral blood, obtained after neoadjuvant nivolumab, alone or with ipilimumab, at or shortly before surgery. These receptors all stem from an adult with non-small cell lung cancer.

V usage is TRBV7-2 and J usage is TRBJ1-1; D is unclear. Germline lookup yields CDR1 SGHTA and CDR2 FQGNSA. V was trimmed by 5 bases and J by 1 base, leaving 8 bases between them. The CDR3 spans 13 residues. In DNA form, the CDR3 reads TGTGCCAGCAGCCAGACCGGGAACACTGAAGCTTTCTTT. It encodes CASSQTGNTEAFF.

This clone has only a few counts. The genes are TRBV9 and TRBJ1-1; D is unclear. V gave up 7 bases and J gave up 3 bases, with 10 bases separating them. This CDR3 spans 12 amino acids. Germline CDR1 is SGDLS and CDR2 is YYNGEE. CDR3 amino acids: CASRSMDTEAFF. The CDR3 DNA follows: TGTGCCAGCCGTAGTATGGACACTGAAGCTTTCTTT.

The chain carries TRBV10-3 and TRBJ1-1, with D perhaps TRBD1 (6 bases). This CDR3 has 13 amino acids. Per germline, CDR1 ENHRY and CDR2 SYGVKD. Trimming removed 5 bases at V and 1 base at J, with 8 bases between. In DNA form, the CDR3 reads TGTGCCATCAGTCCACAGGGGAACACTGAAGCTTTCTTT. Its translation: CAISPQGNTEAFF.

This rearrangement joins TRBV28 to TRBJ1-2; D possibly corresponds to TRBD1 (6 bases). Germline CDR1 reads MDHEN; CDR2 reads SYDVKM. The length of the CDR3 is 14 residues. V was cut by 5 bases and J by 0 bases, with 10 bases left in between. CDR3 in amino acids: CASSPNRANYGYTF. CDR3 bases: TGTGCCAGCAGTCCAAACAGGGCTAACTATGGCTACACCTTC.

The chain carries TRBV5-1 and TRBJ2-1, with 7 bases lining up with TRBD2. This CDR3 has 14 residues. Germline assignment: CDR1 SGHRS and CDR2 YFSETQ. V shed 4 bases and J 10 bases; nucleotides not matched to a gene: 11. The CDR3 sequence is CASSLTPTGGEQFF. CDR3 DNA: TGCGCCAGCAGCCTGACGCCCACGGGAGGAGAGCAGTTCTTC.

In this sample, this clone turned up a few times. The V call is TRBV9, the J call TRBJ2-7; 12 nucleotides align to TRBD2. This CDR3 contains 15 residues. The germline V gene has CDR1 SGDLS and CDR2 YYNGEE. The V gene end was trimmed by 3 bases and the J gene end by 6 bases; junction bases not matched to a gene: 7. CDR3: CASSASGLAGSEQYF. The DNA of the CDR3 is TGTGCCAGCAGCGCGAGCGGACTAGCGGGAAGCGAGCAGTACTTC. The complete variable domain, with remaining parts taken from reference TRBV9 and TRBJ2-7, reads DSGVTQTPKHLITATGQRVTLRCSPRSGDLSVYWYQQSLDQGLQFLIQYYNGEERAKGNILERFSAQQFPDLHSELNLSSLELGDSALYFCASSASGLAGSEQYFGPGTRLTVT.

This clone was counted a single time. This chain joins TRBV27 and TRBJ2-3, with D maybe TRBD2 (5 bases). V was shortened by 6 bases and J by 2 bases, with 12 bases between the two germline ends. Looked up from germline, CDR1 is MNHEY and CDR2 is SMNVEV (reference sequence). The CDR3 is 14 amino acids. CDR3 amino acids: CASRRVRNTDTQYF. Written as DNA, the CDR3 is TGTGCCAGCAGGCGGGTAAGGAACACAGATACGCAGTATTTT.

The CDR3 bases are TGTGCCAGCAGTCAGATGGGACAGGGGAGGACTGAAGCTTTCTTT. Translation gives CASSQMGQGRTEAFF. This chain connects TRBV28 to TRBJ1-1; 10 bases align to TRBD1. V dropped 5 bases and J dropped 5; count of bases not matched to a gene: 8. The germline V gene encodes CDR1 MDHEN and CDR2 SYDVKM. This CDR3 is built from 15 residues. Combining the CDR3 with reference TRBV28 and TRBJ1-1 gives the whole variable domain DVKVTQSSRYLVKRTGEKVFLECVQDMDHENMFWYRQDPGLGLRLIYFSYDVKMKEKGDIPEGYSVSREKKERFSLILESASTNQTSMYLCASSQMGQGRTEAFFGQGTRLTVV.

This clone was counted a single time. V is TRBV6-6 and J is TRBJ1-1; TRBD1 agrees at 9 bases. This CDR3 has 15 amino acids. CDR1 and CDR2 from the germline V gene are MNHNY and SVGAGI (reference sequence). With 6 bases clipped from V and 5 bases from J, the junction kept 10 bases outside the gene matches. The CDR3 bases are TGTGCCAGCAGCGGACAGGGGACCCTGGGGACTGAAGCTTTCTTT. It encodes CASSGQGTLGTEAFF.

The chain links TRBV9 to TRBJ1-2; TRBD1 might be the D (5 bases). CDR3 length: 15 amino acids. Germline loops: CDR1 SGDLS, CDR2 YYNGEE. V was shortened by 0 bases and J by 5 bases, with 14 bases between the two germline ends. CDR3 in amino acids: CASSVAAGLGYGYTF. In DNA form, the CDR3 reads TGTGCCAGCAGCGTAGCGGCGGGGCTGGGATATGGCTACACCTTC.

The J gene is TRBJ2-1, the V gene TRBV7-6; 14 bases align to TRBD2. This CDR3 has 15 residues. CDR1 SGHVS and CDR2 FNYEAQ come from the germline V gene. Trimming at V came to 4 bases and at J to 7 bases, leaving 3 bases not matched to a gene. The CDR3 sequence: CASSWTSGRSNEQFF. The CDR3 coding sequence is TGTGCCAGCAGCTGGACTAGCGGGAGGTCAAATGAGCAGTTCTTC.

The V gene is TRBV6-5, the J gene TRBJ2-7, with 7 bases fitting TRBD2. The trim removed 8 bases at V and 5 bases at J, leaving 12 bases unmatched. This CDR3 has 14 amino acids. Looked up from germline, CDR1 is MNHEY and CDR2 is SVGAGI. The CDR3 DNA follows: TGTGCCAGCGTCCCAGCAGGGCGGGAGCACGAGCAGTACTTC. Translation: CASVPAGREHEQYF.

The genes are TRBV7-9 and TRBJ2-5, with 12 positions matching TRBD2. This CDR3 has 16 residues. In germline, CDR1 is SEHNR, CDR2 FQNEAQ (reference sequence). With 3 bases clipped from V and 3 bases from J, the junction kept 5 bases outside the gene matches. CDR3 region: CASSFGLAGGKETQYF. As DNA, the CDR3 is TGTGCCAGCAGCTTCGGTCTAGCGGGAGGGAAAGAGACCCAGTACTTC.

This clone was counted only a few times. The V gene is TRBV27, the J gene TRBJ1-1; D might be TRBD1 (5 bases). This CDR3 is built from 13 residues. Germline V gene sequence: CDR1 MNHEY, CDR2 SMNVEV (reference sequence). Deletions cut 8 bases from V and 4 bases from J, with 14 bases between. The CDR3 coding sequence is TGTGCCAGCGGGGGACGGATGGGCACTGAAGCTTTCTTT. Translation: CASGGRMGTEAFF.